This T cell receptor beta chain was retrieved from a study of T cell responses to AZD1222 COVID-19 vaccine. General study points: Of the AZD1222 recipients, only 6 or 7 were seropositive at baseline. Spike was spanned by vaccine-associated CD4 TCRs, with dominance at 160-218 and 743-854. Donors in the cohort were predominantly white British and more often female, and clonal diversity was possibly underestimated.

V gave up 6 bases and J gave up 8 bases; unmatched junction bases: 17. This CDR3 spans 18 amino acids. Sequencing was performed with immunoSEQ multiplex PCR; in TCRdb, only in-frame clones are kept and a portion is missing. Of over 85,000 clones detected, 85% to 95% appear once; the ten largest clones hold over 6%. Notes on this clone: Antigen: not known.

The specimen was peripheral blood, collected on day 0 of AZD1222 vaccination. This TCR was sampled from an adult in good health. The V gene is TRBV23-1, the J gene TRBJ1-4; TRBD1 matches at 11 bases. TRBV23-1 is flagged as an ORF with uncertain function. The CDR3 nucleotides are TGCGCCAGCAGCCCGAAGCCAAGGACAGGGGGCAGGACCGAAAAACTGTTTTTT. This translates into CASSPKPRTGGRTEKLFF.